The clone carrying this T cell receptor beta chain showed up just once. The germline gives CDR1 SGHAT, CDR2 FQNNGV. V was clipped by 2 bases and J by 6 bases; unmatched bases: 3. This CDR3 is 14 amino acids long. This sample stems from a study of blood T cell repertoires in COVID-19. Study details: Material from acute and convalescent COVID-19 was sourced from the United States, Italy and Spain.

Authors' processing steps: The authors estimated nucleated cell counts from reference gene primer amplification. Assay used: immunoSEQ multiplex PCR; TCRdb lists only in-frame clones, some missing. V, J and clone size derive from that table, while D and trimming were established from the DNA sequence. The sample includes more than 85,000 clones, roughly 80% of them seen just once. The source is a woman aged 80 or older with acute or convalescent COVID-19. V usage is TRBV11-2 and J usage is TRBJ2-2; 7 nucleotides line up with TRBD2. Material: peripheral blood. The CDR3 DNA is TGTGCCAGCAGCTTATTTGGGGGGGCCGGGGAGCTGTTTTTT. It specifies CASSLFGGAGELFF.